One sample yielded the 21 T cell receptor beta chains listed below, sequenced in a study of shared clonotypes between healthy human individuals. Sequencing was performed with immunoSEQ multiplex PCR; in TCRdb, only in-frame clones are kept and a portion is missing. This table holds over 1.4 million clones, roughly 95% found once. Sequenced sample: naive CD4+ T cells sorted from blood. Regarding subset: CD45RA+ positively selected. These receptors all come from a man aged 25 to 40 in good health.

The rearrangement joins TRBV28 to TRBJ2-1; D is perhaps TRBD2 (6 bases). The CDR3 has 17 residues. Deletions cut 5 bases from V and 0 bases from J, with 17 bases between. Germline assignment: CDR1 MDHEN and CDR2 SYDVKM. CDR3: CASSPLGGRASYNEQFF. In nucleotides, the CDR3 is TGTGCCAGCAGTCCTCTCGGGGGACGGGCCTCCTACAATGAGCAGTTCTTC.

The J gene is TRBJ2-1, the V gene TRBV5-6, with 11 bases aligning to TRBD2. V was clipped by 3 bases and J by 8 bases; unmatched bases: 13. CDR1 is SGHDT and CDR2 is YYEEEE in the germline V gene. The length of the CDR3 is 17 residues. DNA for the CDR3: TGTGCCAGCAGCTCCTACAGTACTAGCGGGAGATCGTATGAGCAGTTCTTC. As protein: CASSSYSTSGRSYEQFF.

The chain couples TRBV6-5 to TRBJ2-1, with TRBD2 matching over 12 bases. The CDR3 runs to 15 residues. Germline V gene data show CDR1 as MNHEY and CDR2 as SVGAGI. V gave up 5 bases and J gave up 12 bases; unmatched junction bases: 11. The CDR3 DNA sequence: TGTGCCAGCAGTCACCTAGCGGGAGGGAACTCCGGGCAGTTCTTC. Residues: CASSHLAGGNSGQFF.

V is TRBV4-1 and J is TRBJ2-3, with D possibly being TRBD2 (6 bases). Per the germline V gene, CDR1 is MGHRA and CDR2 is YSYEKL. The CDR3 length is 13 residues. V lost 1 base and J lost 5, with 7 bases in between. The CDR3 nucleotides are TGCGCCAGCAGCCAAGTGGGAGGAGATACGCAGTATTTT. Its translation: CASSQVGGDTQYF.

This clone was detected only once. Compared with germline, one end of the junction differs, possibly owing to a read error. The rearrangement joins TRBV7-7 to TRBJ2-1, with 7 positions matching TRBD1. From germline, CDR1 is SSHAT and CDR2 FNYEAQ (reference sequence). There are 14 residues in the CDR3. DNA of the CDR3: TGTGCTAGCAGCCGTGGGGGACAGAACAATGAGCAGTTCTTC. Translating it yields CASSRGGQNNEQFF. The full variable domain, its missing parts supplied by reference TRBV7-7 and TRBJ2-1, is GAGVSQSPRYKVTKRGQDVTLRCDPISSHATLYWYQQALGQGPEFLTYFNYEAQPDKSGLPSDRFSAERPEGSISTLTIQRTEQRDSAMYRCASSRGGQNNEQFFGPGTRLTVL.

The chain is built from TRBV18 and TRBJ1-5, with 7 positions matching TRBD1. This CDR3 is 16 amino acids long. V lost 6 bases to trimming and J lost 4 bases; unmatched junction nucleotides: 12. Germline V lookup: CDR1 KGHSH, CDR2 LQKENI. Here the CDR3 DNA reads TGTGCCAGCTCGGCAAGGCCCGGGACAGAAAATCAGCCCCAGCATTTT. It translates to CASSARPGTENQPQHF.

The chain couples TRBV5-1 to TRBJ2-5; D unclear. Germline CDR1 is SGHRS and CDR2 is YFSETQ. This CDR3 has 14 residues. Deletions cut 0 bases from V and 5 bases from J, with 11 bases between. CDR3 nucleotide sequence: TGCGCCAGCAGCTTGGATTGGGTCACGGAGACCCAGTACTTC. It specifies CASSLDWVTETQYF.

The J gene is TRBJ1-4, the V gene TRBV4-2, with unresolved D. The CDR3 has 16 residues. V was trimmed by 0 bases and J by 2 bases, leaving 10 bases between them. Looked up from germline, CDR1 is LGHNA and CDR2 is YNFKEQ. The CDR3: CASSQDRTLTNEKLFF. CDR3 nucleotides: TGTGCCAGCAGCCAAGACAGGACGTTGACTAATGAAAAACTGTTTTTT.

The chain joins TRBV19 to TRBJ2-3; 8 bases line up with TRBD1. The trim removed 7 bases at V and 0 bases at J, leaving 3 bases unmatched. This CDR3 region has 14 residues. Germline CDR1 is LNHDA and CDR2 is SQIVND (reference sequence). The CDR3: CASNQGASTDTQYF. The CDR3 bases are TGTGCCAGTAATCAGGGGGCAAGCACAGATACGCAGTATTTT.

The chain joins TRBV10-3 to TRBJ2-3; D may correspond to TRBD1 or TRBD2 (6 bases each). Trimming left V 0 bases short and J 5 bases short, with 12 bases between. This CDR3 comprises 15 residues. CDR1 and CDR2 (germline): ENHRY, SYGVKD. The CDR3 DNA follows: TGTGCCATCAGTGAGTCCCGGGGGCAAAGAGATACGCAGTATTTT. Translating gives CAISESRGQRDTQYF.

As DNA, the CDR3 is TGTGCCAGCAGTTCGCCCGGGGGTACGCAGTATTTT. It encodes CASSSPGGTQYF. The chain is built from TRBV27 and TRBJ2-3; tentatively, D is TRBD2 (6 bases). The V and J ends lost 4 bases and 8 bases respectively, with 10 bases between them. The CDR3 contains 12 residues. Germline assignment: CDR1 MNHEY and CDR2 SMNVEV (reference sequence).

This chain connects TRBV6-6 to TRBJ1-5; 7 bases fit TRBD1. V lost 5 bases, J lost 4 bases, and 2 bases stayed unmatched. Germline CDR1 and CDR2: MNHNY and SVGAGI (reference sequence). The CDR3 is made up of 13 amino acids. CDR3 in DNA: TGTGCCAGCAGTACAGGGGAAAATCAGCCCCAGCATTTT. It specifies CASSTGENQPQHF.

The chain employs TRBV5-8 and TRBJ1-3, with a possible D match to TRBD1 (6 bases). Trimming pared 5 bases from V and 2 bases from J, leaving 11 bases between. The CDR3 has 14 residues. Germline CDR1 and CDR2: SGHTS and YDEGEE. CDR3 DNA: TGTGCCAGCAGGAGCCGGACAGCTGGAAACACCATATATTTT. It encodes CASRSRTAGNTIYF.

In its sample, this clone was seen once. The chain links TRBV5-1 to TRBJ2-2; no clear D gene. Germline V gene sequence: CDR1 SGHRS, CDR2 YFSETQ. The CDR3 has 14 residues. The germline V and J ends were trimmed by 1 base and 3 bases, with 7 bases remaining between them. The CDR3 DNA reads TGCGCCAGCAGCTTGAGGGCTGACACCGGGGAGCTGTTTTTT. Protein sequence: CASSLRADTGELFF.

The CDR3 region has the DNA TGTGCCAGCAGTTTATCGAGGATCGGACAGGCGAGGCCCTACGAGCAGTACTTC. As protein: CASSLSRIGQARPYEQYF. The V call is TRBV27, the J call TRBJ2-7, with TRBD1 identical over 7 bases. Germline lookup yields CDR1 MNHEY and CDR2 SMNVEV (reference sequence). Trimming cost V 0 bases and J 2 bases; bases outside gene matches: 13. CDR3 length equals 18 residues.

The sample holds a few counts of this clone. V and J are TRBV19 and TRBJ1-5; a weak D match, TRBD1 (5 bases). The V end was cut by 5 bases, the J end by 9 bases, with 23 bases between. The germline V gene has CDR1 LNHDA and CDR2 SQIVND (reference sequence). The CDR3 totals 16 residues. Written as DNA, the CDR3 is TGTGCCAGTAGTTCCCGAGGGGTGCGCAGCGTTGGGCCCCAGCATTTT. Translation gives CASSSRGVRSVGPQHF.

J is TRBJ1-3 and V is TRBV28; maybe TRBD1 (5 bases). CDR3 size: 16 residues. The germline V gene encodes CDR1 MDHEN and CDR2 SYDVKM. V was pared by 6 bases and J by 0 bases, with 15 bases between. The CDR3 coding sequence is TGTGCCAGCAGGCCCTGGGGCGCCTCCTCTGGAAACACCATATATTTT. Translated, it gives CASRPWGASSGNTIYF.

The genes are TRBV5-1 and TRBJ2-7; 7 bases align to TRBD1. Trimming took 4 bases from V and 4 from J; bases not matched to a gene: 5. The CDR3 runs 13 residues. Germline lookup yields CDR1 SGHRS and CDR2 YFSETQ. CDR3 in amino acids: CASSKGQNYEQYF. DNA for the CDR3: TGCGCCAGCAGCAAGGGACAGAATTACGAGCAGTACTTC. Drawing the rest from reference TRBV5-1 and TRBJ2-7, the complete variable domain is KAGVTQTPRYLIKTRGQQVTLSCSPISGHRSVSWYQQTPGQGLQFLFEYFSETQRNKGNFPGRFSGRQFSNSRSEMNVSTLELGDSALYLCASSKGQNYEQYFGPGTRLTVT.

The CDR3 nucleotides read TGTGCCAGCCGACCCCCCGGACAGACTTTCACCGGGGAGCTGTTTTTT. This sequence encodes CASRPPGQTFTGELFF. The rearrangement uses TRBV7-9 and TRBJ2-2, with D possibly matching TRBD1 (6 bases). CDR1 and CDR2 from the germline V gene are SEHNR and FQNEAQ (reference sequence). The CDR3 has 16 amino acids. V shed 8 bases and J shed 4 bases, with 20 bases lying between them.

The V and J genes are TRBV18 and TRBJ2-2; the D is unclear. From germline, CDR1 is KGHSH and CDR2 LQKENI. CDR3 length: 13 amino acids. Deletions cut 3 bases from V and 5 bases from J, with 7 bases between. CDR3 residues: CASSPELTGELFF. The CDR3 DNA reads TGTGCCAGCTCACCCGAACTAACCGGGGAGCTGTTTTTT.

This clone was seen once. This chain links TRBV28 with TRBJ1-5; 12 bases align to TRBD1. CDR3 length: 16 residues. The V segment lost 2 bases and the J segment 7 bases; nucleotides outside the gene matches: 6. CDR1 and CDR2 from the germline V gene are MDHEN and SYDVKM. The CDR3 region is CASSLGDRGPAQPQHF. In DNA form, the CDR3 reads TGTGCCAGCAGTTTAGGGGACAGGGGGCCTGCCCAGCCCCAGCATTTT.